The 17 T cell receptor beta chains presented below share a single source sample, sequenced in a study of T-cell memory formation after mild COVID-19. TCRdb ran MiXCR on the 5' RACE reads and lists one entry per CDR3 protein. The sample holds around 410,000 distinct CDR3 sequences, 20% to 30% seen once. Sequences were obtained from PBMCs or a T cell subset sorted from them (not recorded which). The receptors originated from an adult woman who had mild COVID-19 (a few samples of this study predate the infection). Cell type and time point are not known.

This clonotype was found many times. The rearrangement uses TRBV20-1 and TRBJ1-4; no clear D gene. The CDR3 has 13 amino acids. Germline-derived CDR1 and CDR2 are DFQATT and SNEGSKA (reference sequence). The V end was cut by 5 bases, the J end by 14 bases, with 21 bases between. Here the CDR3 reads CSALSGNSLSLFF. In nucleotides, the CDR3 is TGCAGTGCTCTATCCGGCAATTCCCTCAGCCTGTTTTTT.

This clonotype was observed a handful of times. The V call is TRBV9, the J call TRBJ2-5; 10 bases are shared with TRBD2. Trimming removed 2 bases from V and 5 bases from J; junction bases left unmatched: 6. This CDR3 has 15 amino acids. The germline CDR1 and CDR2 sequences are SGDLS and YYNGEE. The CDR3 reads CASSVGSGGRETQYF. The CDR3 DNA sequence: TGTGCCAGCAGCGTGGGTAGCGGGGGGCGGGAGACCCAGTACTTC.

This rearrangement joins TRBV5-1 to TRBJ2-5; the D call may be TRBD1 or TRBD2 (5 bases each). The CDR3 covers 14 residues. Trimming stripped 4 bases from V and 4 bases from J, with 14 bases between. The germline gives CDR1 SGHRS, CDR2 YFSETQ. The CDR3 region is CASSQVAGRETQYF. DNA of the CDR3: TGCGCCAGCAGCCAAGTGGCAGGGAGAGAGACCCAGTACTTC.

The sample holds a few counts of this clonotype. The CDR3 nucleotides read TGCAGTGCCCCCCGCAGGGACTCGCAGGGCGACCTGGGTGTCTATGGCTACACCTTC. Protein product: CSAPRRDSQGDLGVYGYTF. This rearrangement joins TRBV20-1 to TRBJ1-2, with D perhaps TRBD1 (5 bases). CDR3 length: 19 amino acids. Germline-derived CDR1 and CDR2 are DFQATT and SNEGSKA (reference sequence). The V end was cut by 6 bases, the J end by 4 bases, with 33 bases between.

This clonotype was counted between two and nine times. This chain uses TRBV3-1 with TRBJ1-4; TRBD1 might be the D (5 bases). The CDR3 loop spans 12 amino acids. The V and J ends lost 1 base and 13 bases respectively, with 10 bases between them. CDR1 and CDR2 from the germline V gene are LGHDT and YNNKEL (reference sequence). This chain's CDR3 is CASSQAGGALFF. The CDR3 DNA sequence: TGTGCCAGCAGCCAAGCCGGGGGAGCACTGTTTTTT.

The gene calls are TRBV9 and TRBJ2-6, with D hard to call. V gave up 4 bases and J gave up 1 base, with 9 bases separating them. Germline V gene sequence: CDR1 SGDLS, CDR2 YYNGEE. This CDR3 region has 15 residues. The CDR3 reads CASSSLGSGANVLTF. The CDR3 coding sequence is TGTGCCAGCAGCTCATTGGGATCTGGGGCCAACGTCCTGACTTTC.

The V gene is TRBV24-1, the J gene TRBJ2-3, with 8 bases matching TRBD2. With 3 bases clipped from V and 5 bases from J, the junction kept 9 bases outside the gene matches. Per germline, CDR1 KGHDR and CDR2 SFDVKD. The CDR3 sequence is 16 residues long. CDR3 nucleotide sequence: TGTGCCACCAGTGATCCGCCGGACGGGAGGGTAGATACGCAGTATTTT. Translated: CATSDPPDGRVDTQYF.

The rearrangement joins TRBV7-8 to TRBJ2-5, with 9 bases identical to TRBD2. Germline trimming cut 5 bases from V and 1 base from J; bases unmatched to any gene: 11. Germline lookup yields CDR1 SGHVS and CDR2 FQNEAQ. The CDR3 contains 17 residues. Here the CDR3 reads CASSASRLAALQETQYF. CDR3 sequence (DNA): TGTGCCAGCAGCGCCTCCCGACTAGCGGCCCTCCAAGAGACCCAGTACTTC.

In this sample, this clonotype turned up a few times. The chain recombines TRBV29-1 with TRBJ1-1, with D maybe TRBD1 (6 bases). The CDR3 consists of 11 residues. V was cut by 7 bases and J by 0 bases, with 6 bases left in between. Per germline, CDR1 SQVTM and CDR2 ANQGSEA. The CDR3 here is CSGQVNTEAFF. The CDR3 nucleotides read TGCAGCGGACAGGTGAACACTGAAGCTTTCTTT.

J is TRBJ1-1 and V is TRBV7-9, with 8 bases aligning to TRBD1. The CDR3 totals 13 residues. The V and J ends lost 5 bases and 8 bases, in that order; junction bases with no gene match: 7. Germline loops: CDR1 SEHNR, CDR2 FQNEAQ (reference sequence). The CDR3 bases are TGTGCCAGCAGCGGACCACAGGGGGTGGAAGCTTTCTTT. Translating it yields CASSGPQGVEAFF.

In this sample, this clonotype turned up a few times. V usage is TRBV24-1 and J usage is TRBJ1-5, with a weak D call TRBD1 (6 bases). CDR1 KGHDR and CDR2 SFDVKD come from the germline V gene. The CDR3 has 13 amino acids. V was trimmed by 5 bases and J by 6 bases, leaving 10 bases between them. The CDR3 reads CATSVGGIQPQHF. CDR3 DNA sequence: TGTGCCACCAGTGTGGGGGGCATTCAGCCCCAGCATTTT.

This clonotype showed up just a few times. This chain joins TRBV20-1 and TRBJ2-7, with TRBD1 as a possible D gene (5 bases). The V and J ends lost 4 bases and 2 bases respectively, with 18 bases between them. The germline V gene has CDR1 DFQATT and CDR2 SNEGSKA (reference sequence). The CDR3 consists of 15 residues. Here the CDR3 reads CSAKGNQGNTYEQYF. DNA of the CDR3: TGCAGTGCTAAAGGGAACCAGGGAAACACCTACGAGCAGTACTTC.

This clonotype was seen a handful of times. The chain is built from TRBV4-3 and TRBJ2-3; D may be TRBD2 (6 bases). The germline V and J ends were trimmed by 0 bases and 1 base, with 14 bases remaining between them. CDR3 length: 17 residues. Germline V gives CDR1 LGHNA, CDR2 YSLEER. CDR3 in DNA: TGCGCCAGCAGCCAAGATCGGCGGGGAAGGGGCACAGATACGCAGTATTTT. Translated: CASSQDRRGRGTDTQYF.

The rearrangement uses TRBV2 and TRBJ1-2, with TRBD1 matching over 9 bases. Unmatched junction bases numbered 2, after V lost 3 bases and J lost 3 bases. The CDR3 contains 14 residues. Germline V gene sequence: CDR1 SNHLY, CDR2 FYNNEI. Written as DNA, the CDR3 is TGTGCCAGCAGTGACGGGACAGGGTACTATGGCTACACCTTC. This translates into CASSDGTGYYGYTF.

The chain carries TRBV19 and TRBJ2-6; D remains unclear. The CDR3 has 15 amino acids. The V end lost 1 base, the J end lost 2 bases, and 6 bases lay between the germline ends. Germline CDR1 is LNHDA and CDR2 is SQIVND (reference sequence). As DNA, the CDR3 is TGTGCCAGTAGTATAGCAGGAGCTGGGGCCAACGTCCTGACTTTC. Amino acids: CASSIAGAGANVLTF.

This clonotype was recorded a few times. V and J are TRBV6-1 and TRBJ1-2; TRBD1 agrees at 9 bases. V dropped 5 bases and J dropped 4; count of bases not matched to a gene: 5. The CDR3 is 14 amino acids. Germline CDR1 and CDR2: MNHNS and SASEGT. For the CDR3, the DNA is TGTGCCAGCAGTACGGGACAGGGTAGCTATGGCTACACCTTC. Its translation: CASSTGQGSYGYTF.

The gene calls are TRBV3-1 and TRBJ2-3; no firm D call. Germline V gene sequence: CDR1 LGHDT, CDR2 YNNKEL (reference sequence). The CDR3 covers 13 residues. The V and J ends lost 6 bases and 5 bases respectively, with 12 bases between them. CDR3 DNA sequence: TGTGCCAGCAGGCCCCGTGGGATAGATACGCAGTATTTT. It encodes CASRPRGIDTQYF.